This TCR beta chain appears in the sequencing data of a study of blood T cell repertoires in COVID-19. Original data processing: From reference gene primer amplification, estimates of nucleated cell counts were derived. Here immunoSEQ multiplex PCR was the method, and the copy in TCRdb shows in-frame clones only, minus some. The V and J calls and clone size were taken over from that table, and D and trimming were inferred from the DNA. The repertoire has 130,000 to 150,000 clones, roughly nine tenths of them found once; the top ten carry 1.5% to 2%. This CDR3 is built from 15 residues. From germline, CDR1 is LNHDA and CDR2 SQIVND (reference sequence). Trimming took 0 bases from V and 2 from J, leaving 11 bases between them.

The sequencing sample was made of peripheral blood. The chain carries TRBV19 and TRBJ2-7, with D possibly being TRBD1 (6 bases). The sequence was obtained from a human donor in a cohort sampled during active COVID-19. The CDR3 DNA sequence: TGTGCCAGTAGTATAGAGGCAGGGGCCCCCTACGAGCAGTACTTC. Translation gives CASSIEAGAPYEQYF.